The 19 T cell receptor beta chains reported below all come from one sample, sequenced in a study of shared clonotypes between healthy human individuals. Sequencing was performed with immunoSEQ multiplex PCR; in TCRdb, only in-frame clones are kept and a portion is missing. The repertoire includes some 2,500,000 clones, 93% of them detected once, and about 0.38% sits in the top ten. Specimen: naive CD4+ T cells from PBMCs. Documented subset: CD45RA+ positively selected. These receptors all stem from a man between 18 and 35 years old in good health. Some clones in this sample may be carry-over from other donors' samples.

Only one count was recorded for this clone. The V call is TRBV27, the J call TRBJ2-4; a weak D match, TRBD2 (6 bases). CDR1 and CDR2 (germline): MNHEY, SMNVEV (reference sequence). Trimming left V 2 bases short and J 0 bases short, with 17 bases between. CDR3 length: 18 residues. CDR3 in DNA: TGTGCCAGCAGTTTAGGGCCGCGGGGCACGATAGCCAAAAACATTCAGTACTTC. Protein product: CASSLGPRGTIAKNIQYF.

V and J are TRBV6-5 and TRBJ1-1; weak D call: TRBD1 (5 bases). Trimming cost V 8 bases and J 8 bases, with 12 bases left between them. Germline-derived CDR1 and CDR2 are MNHEY and SVGAGI. The CDR3 sequence is 11 residues long. DNA of the CDR3: TGTGCCAGCCTGCAGGGACTCGAAGCTTTCTTT. Residues: CASLQGLEAFF.

The gene calls are TRBV20-1 and TRBJ2-5; D remains ambiguous. Germline CDR1 and CDR2: DFQATT and SNEGSKA (reference sequence). Trimming cost V 4 bases and J 5 bases, with 8 bases left between them. The CDR3 is 11 residues long. Here the CDR3 DNA reads TGCAGTGCTACCTTATCGGAGACCCAGTACTTC. Translation: CSATLSETQYF.

The gene calls are TRBV5-6 and TRBJ2-3, with TRBD2 matching 11 bases. The CDR3 extends over 17 amino acids. CDR1 is SGHDT, CDR2 YYEEEE, per germline. V lost 4 bases and J lost 6; bases outside the gene matches: 13. The CDR3 nucleotides read TGTGCCAGCAGCCATACTTTTACTAGCGGGAGTAAGGATACGCAGTATTTT. Translating it yields CASSHTFTSGSKDTQYF.

This chain links TRBV15 with TRBJ2-7; D ambiguous. Trimming pared 6 bases from V and 6 bases from J, leaving 18 bases between. The CDR3 spans 14 residues. Germline V gene data show CDR1 as LNHNV and CDR2 as YYDKDF (reference sequence). This CDR3 is CATSPSVWPGEQYF. The CDR3 nucleotides are TGTGCCACCAGTCCCTCGGTCTGGCCGGGCGAGCAGTACTTC.

The CDR3 protein is CAWSVQGGAGELFF. CDR3 in DNA: TGTGCCTGGAGTGTACAAGGAGGGGCCGGGGAGCTGTTTTTT. The chain carries TRBV30 and TRBJ2-2, with a weak D call TRBD2 (6 bases). This CDR3 has 14 residues. Trimming left V 0 bases short and J 6 bases short, with 11 bases between. Germline CDR1 GTSNPN, CDR2 SVGIG (reference sequence).

The chain uses TRBV10-3 and TRBJ1-1; TRBD1 agrees at 11 bases. CDR1 and CDR2 (germline): ENHRY, SYGVKD. The V gene end was trimmed by 10 bases and the J gene end by 5 bases; junction bases not matched to a gene: 3. The CDR3 totals 12 residues. The CDR3 bases are TGTGCCACTGGACAGGGGGCGACTGAAGCTTTCTTT. This translates into CATGQGATEAFF.

This chain uses TRBV7-6 with TRBJ2-1; TRBD2 aligns across 11 bases. CDR3 length: 16 amino acids. Germline values: CDR1 SGHVS, CDR2 FNYEAQ. J was trimmed by 7 bases and V by 2 bases; bases with no gene match: 7. The CDR3 reads CASSLMGTSGGNEQFF. DNA for the CDR3: TGTGCCAGCAGCTTAATGGGGACTAGCGGAGGGAATGAGCAGTTCTTC.

V usage is TRBV29-1 and J usage is TRBJ2-7; 7 nucleotides agree with TRBD2. This CDR3 is 14 amino acids long. Germline CDR1 reads SQVTM; CDR2 reads ANQGSEA. Germline trimming cut 7 bases from V and 2 bases from J; bases unmatched to any gene: 11. CDR3 nucleotide sequence: TGCAGCGCCATTGGTGGAGCGGGAACCTACGAGCAGTACTTC. Residues: CSAIGGAGTYEQYF.

The chain recombines TRBV5-6 with TRBJ1-5, with D perhaps matching TRBD1 (5 bases). V was trimmed by 0 bases and J by 4 bases, leaving 14 bases between them. Looked up from germline, CDR1 is SGHDT and CDR2 is YYEEEE. The CDR3 has 16 residues. CDR3: CASSLAGQRGNQPQHF. The CDR3, as DNA: TGTGCCAGCAGCTTGGCTGGCCAGAGGGGAAATCAGCCCCAGCATTTT. Full variable domain (missing parts from reference TRBV5-6 and TRBJ1-5): DAGVTQSPTHLIKTRGQQVTLRCSPKSGHDTVSWYQQALGQGPQFIFQYYEEEERQRGNFPDRFSGHQFPNYSSELNVNALLLGDSALYLCASSLAGQRGNQPQHFGDGTRLSIL.

This sequence joins TRBV28 and TRBJ2-1; weak D call: TRBD2 (6 bases). This CDR3 comprises 14 residues. V lost 3 bases, J lost 4 bases, and 10 bases lay in between. Per the germline V gene, CDR1 is MDHEN and CDR2 is SYDVKM. In nucleotides, the CDR3 is TGTGCCAGCAGTTTCGGGACTCAATACAATGAGCAGTTCTTC. It is translated as CASSFGTQYNEQFF.

V usage is TRBV5-7 and J usage is TRBJ2-1; D ambiguous. TRBV5-7 is noted as an ORF with a role that remains uncertain. V was cut by 0 bases and J by 2 bases, with 9 bases left in between. The CDR3 has 15 amino acids. The CDR3 loop is CASSLDGCPYNEQFF. DNA of the CDR3: TGTGCCAGCAGCTTGGATGGGTGCCCCTACAATGAGCAGTTCTTC.

The chain uses TRBV29-1 and TRBJ2-6; D not resolved. The V gene lost 8 bases and the J gene lost 0 bases, with 5 bases spanning the gap. The CDR3 is made up of 12 amino acids. Germline loops: CDR1 SQVTM, CDR2 ANQGSEA. The CDR3 DNA reads as TGCAGCACAAGCTCTGGGGCCAACGTCCTGACTTTC. This gives the protein CSTSSGANVLTF.

CDR3 coding DNA: TGCGCCAGCCACGATCAGGGAAACACCATATATTTT. Translation: CASHDQGNTIYF. The chain has TRBV5-1 and TRBJ1-3; D unclear. Trimming cost V 7 bases and J 4 bases, with 9 bases left between them. Germline lookup yields CDR1 SGHRS and CDR2 YFSETQ. The CDR3 runs 12 residues.

CDR3 nucleotides: TGCGCCAGCAGCGTACAGGGTTCCTCTGGAAACACCATATATTTT. It yields the protein CASSVQGSSGNTIYF. The chain couples TRBV5-1 to TRBJ1-3, with a tentative D call TRBD1 (6 bases). The CDR3 consists of 15 residues. V was cut by 4 bases and J by 0 bases, with 11 bases left in between. Germline V gives CDR1 SGHRS, CDR2 YFSETQ.

Only one count was recorded for this clone. The V and J genes are TRBV28 and TRBJ2-3; the D gene is possibly TRBD2 (5 bases). Trimming took 5 bases from V and 6 from J, leaving 15 bases between them. Looked up from germline, CDR1 is MDHEN and CDR2 is SYDVKM. The length of the CDR3 is 14 residues. Written as DNA, the CDR3 is TGTGCCAGCAGTCCGACTACGCCCCGGGATACGCAGTATTTT. Amino acid sequence: CASSPTTPRDTQYF.

This rearrangement joins TRBV5-1 to TRBJ1-4; TRBD1 is a possible D gene (5 bases). CDR3 length equals 15 residues. V lost 1 base to trimming and J lost 2 bases, with 9 bases between them. The germline V gene has CDR1 SGHRS and CDR2 YFSETQ. CDR3 loop: CASSLLRGTNEKLFF. As DNA, the CDR3 is TGCGCCAGCAGCTTGTTAAGGGGCACTAATGAAAAACTGTTTTTT.

The V and J genes are TRBV28 and TRBJ1-1, with D uncertain. The ends were cut back, 3 bases at V and 1 base at J, with 15 bases in the middle. Per the germline V gene, CDR1 is MDHEN and CDR2 is SYDVKM. The CDR3 extends over 16 amino acids. For the CDR3, the DNA is TGTGCCAGCAGTTTGGGGAGGACGAATCGGAACACTGAAGCTTTCTTT. Its translation is CASSLGRTNRNTEAFF. Full variable domain (rest looked up from reference TRBV28 and TRBJ1-1): DVKVTQSSRYLVKRTGEKVFLECVQDMDHENMFWYRQDPGLGLRLIYFSYDVKMKEKGDIPEGYSVSREKKERFSLILESASTNQTSMYLCASSLGRTNRNTEAFFGQGTRLTVV.

The chain has TRBV28 and TRBJ2-1; no clear D gene. V lost 7 bases, J lost 0 bases, and 16 bases lay in between. CDR1 and CDR2 (germline): MDHEN, SYDVKM. The CDR3 is made up of 16 amino acids. The CDR3 spells CASTLGGSSSYNEQFF. The DNA of the CDR3 is TGTGCCAGCACCCTCGGTGGCAGCAGCTCCTACAATGAGCAGTTCTTC. The full variable domain, its missing parts supplied by reference TRBV28 and TRBJ2-1, is DVKVTQSSRYLVKRTGEKVFLECVQDMDHENMFWYRQDPGLGLRLIYFSYDVKMKEKGDIPEGYSVSREKKERFSLILESASTNQTSMYLCASTLGGSSSYNEQFFGPGTRLTVL.